The 16 T cell receptor beta chains listed next were all sequenced from one sample in a study of T cell repertoires in aging, cancer and after chemotherapy. Multiplex touch-down PCR with TRB-A/B primers amplified rearranged V-D-J TRB sequences. TCRdb reprocessed the multiplex PCR reads with MiXCR, giving one entry per CDR3 protein. The table lists some 670 distinct CDR3 sequences, around 25% of them singletons. TCR beta rearrangements were amplified from peripheral blood genomic DNA. The material sequenced was blood. The receptors come from a human donor with a solid tumor.

Comment on this clonotype: Relative to the germline gene, one junction end is altered; a read error may explain this. V gene TRBV5-6 combines with J gene TRBJ2-4; 9 bases agree with TRBD2. CDR3 length: 16 residues. Germline CDR1 and CDR2: SGHDT and YYEEEE. The CDR3 nucleotides are TGTGCCAGCAGCTTCCTTAGCGGGAGTGGCAAAAACGTTCAGTACTTC. Translating gives CASSFLSGSGKNVQYF.

This clonotype is termed medium-sized. The chain recombines TRBV6-1 with TRBJ2-5; D remains unclear. The CDR3 spans 14 residues. Germline values: CDR1 MNHNS, CDR2 SASEGT. Trimming removed 5 bases from V and 2 bases from J, with 12 bases in between. The CDR3 is CASSLNLGQETQYF. In DNA form, the CDR3 reads TGTGCCAGCAGTCTGAACCTGGGTCAAGAGACCCAGTACTTC.

By share, this clonotype counts as medium-sized. The V gene is TRBV27, the J gene TRBJ2-7; weak D call: TRBD2 (5 bases). Germline V gene data show CDR1 as MNHEY and CDR2 as SMNVEV (reference sequence). The CDR3 is 14 residues long. Trimming shortened V by 2 bases and J by 2 bases, and 10 bases separated the two germline ends. CDR3 DNA sequence: TGTGCCAGCAGTTTACAAGGACTGCCCTACGAGCAGTACTTC. This codes for CASSLQGLPYEQYF.

By share, this clonotype counts as large. J is TRBJ2-7 and V is TRBV6-5; D perhaps matches TRBD2 (5 bases). Per the germline V gene, CDR1 is MNHEY and CDR2 is SVGAGI. Trimming removed 6 bases at V and 0 bases at J, with 9 bases between. The CDR3 is 13 amino acids. Here the CDR3 reads CASRLRDSYEQYF. The CDR3 DNA follows: TGTGCCAGCAGGTTACGGGACTCCTACGAGCAGTACTTC.

The chain has TRBV11-2 and TRBJ1-2; tentatively, D is TRBD1 (5 bases). V was pared by 5 bases and J by 0 bases, with 19 bases between. The CDR3 totals 17 residues. From germline, CDR1 is SGHAT and CDR2 FQNNGV. The DNA for the CDR3 is TGTGCCAGCAGCCTATACGTCGGTGGGGGGTCTAACTATGGCTACACCTTC. It is translated as CASSLYVGGGSNYGYTF.

The gene calls are TRBV12-3 or TRBV12-4 and TRBJ1-1; D is unresolved. This CDR3 comprises 14 residues. The germline V and J ends were trimmed by 3 bases and 6 bases, with 14 bases remaining between them. CDR3 loop: CASSLQAQMAEAFF. The CDR3 DNA sequence: TGTGCCAGCAGTTTGCAGGCCCAAATGGCTGAAGCTTTCTTT.

With regard to this clonotype: One end of the junction varies from germline; a read error may be responsible. V usage is TRBV20-1 and J usage is TRBJ1-1; TRBD1 agrees at 10 bases. Germline V CDR1 and CDR2: DFQATT, SNEGSKA (reference sequence). This CDR3 region has 14 residues. In nucleotides, the CDR3 is TGCAGTTCTAGAAGACAGGGGGCGAACACTGAAGCTTTCTTT. This translates into CSSRRQGANTEAFF.

The chain carries TRBV7-2 and TRBJ2-7, with D uncertain. The CDR3 is 13 amino acids. Germline assignment: CDR1 SGHTA and CDR2 FQGNSA. Between the trimmed V and J ends, which lost 1 base and 1 base, there was a span of 5 bases. The CDR3 DNA reads as TGTGCCAGCAGCTTAGTCGAATCCTACGAGCAGTACTTC. It is translated as CASSLVESYEQYF. The entire variable domain, with the rest obtained from reference TRBV7-2 and TRBJ2-7, is as follows: GAGVSQSPSNKVTEKGKDVELRCDPISGHTALYWYRQSLGQGLEFLIYFQGNSAPDKSGLPSDRFSAERTGGSVSTLTIQRTQQEDSAVYLCASSLVESYEQYFGPGTRLTVT.

By its share, this clonotype is hyperexpanded. The CDR3 sequence: CATSDSGSPLHF. Written as DNA, the CDR3 is TGTGCCACCAGTGATTCGGGGTCACCCCTCCACTTT. The chain links TRBV24-1 to TRBJ1-6, with D unclear. Looked up from germline, CDR1 is KGHDR and CDR2 is SFDVKD. Trimming removed 2 bases from V and 10 bases from J, with 5 bases in between. This CDR3 contains 12 residues.

By share of the sample, this clonotype is medium-sized. This chain links TRBV5-5 with TRBJ1-6; D unresolved. Trimming pared 0 bases from V and 0 bases from J, leaving 7 bases between. Germline V gives CDR1 SGHKS, CDR2 YYEKEE (reference sequence). CDR3 length: 16 residues. The CDR3 bases are TGTGCCAGCAGCTTGGATGCGAGCTCCTATAATTCACCCCTCCACTTT. Translating it yields CASSLDASSYNSPLHF.

This clonotype appeared a few times. This chain connects TRBV18 to TRBJ1-2, with D possibly TRBD1 on 5 matching bases. CDR1 is KGHSH and CDR2 is LQKENI in the germline V gene. V was shortened by 3 bases and J by 2 bases, with 16 bases between the two germline ends. CDR3 size: 16 residues. For the CDR3, the DNA is TGTGCCAGCTCACCGAAGGCGCAGGGCTGGAACTATGGCTACACCTTC. It encodes CASSPKAQGWNYGYTF. The full variable domain, with the rest looked up from reference TRBV18 and TRBJ1-2, is NAGVMQNPRHLVRRRGQEARLRCSPMKGHSHVYWYRQLPEEGLKFMVYLQKENIIDESGMPKERFSAEFPKEGPSILRIQQVVRGDSAAYFCASSPKAQGWNYGYTFGSGTRLTVV.

This clonotype is labeled medium-sized. This chain uses TRBV20-1 with TRBJ2-6; 9 nucleotides agree with TRBD1. The CDR3 consists of 15 residues. Germline CDR1 reads DFQATT; CDR2 reads SNEGSKA (reference sequence). Losses at the gene ends were 7 bases for V and 0 bases for J; bases not matched to a gene: 4. CDR3 nucleotide sequence: TGCAGTGTCATGACAGGGGGCTCTGGGGCCAACGTCCTGACTTTC. Translated, it gives CSVMTGGSGANVLTF.

The chain uses TRBV12-3 or TRBV12-4 and TRBJ1-2; D ambiguous. V gave up 6 bases and J gave up 7 bases, with 12 bases separating them. The CDR3 extends over 12 amino acids. CDR3 coding DNA: TGTGCCAGCAGCCGGGAAATGGGTGGCTACACCTTC. Its translation is CASSREMGGYTF.

The chain couples TRBV7-9 to TRBJ2-7; D is unclear. The CDR3 is 12 residues long. V was trimmed by 6 bases and J by 7 bases, leaving 13 bases between them. Germline assignment: CDR1 SEHNR and CDR2 FQNEAQ (reference sequence). Written as DNA, the CDR3 is TGTGCCAGCAGTGGCCGGGCCGGGGAGCAGTACTTC. This translates into CASSGRAGEQYF.

This clonotype is labeled medium-sized (0.01 to 0.1%). The V gene is TRBV12-3 or TRBV12-4, the J gene TRBJ2-1; D is ambiguous. V lost 6 bases, J lost 5 bases, and 17 bases lay in between. The CDR3 consists of 15 residues. The CDR3 region has the DNA TGTGCCAGCAGCCGGACGAGAGGCCTCCACAATGAGCAGTTCTTC. This codes for CASSRTRGLHNEQFF.

Of note for this clonotype: This sequence may be a read error, since a much larger clone differs from it by one base. The chain employs TRBV6-5 and TRBJ1-1, with 10 bases fitting TRBD1. The CDR3 is made up of 14 amino acids. The germline V gene has CDR1 MNHEY and CDR2 SVGAGI. With 6 bases clipped from V and 3 bases from J, the junction kept 4 bases outside the gene matches. The CDR3 region has the DNA TGTGCCAGCAGCTACGGACAGGGGGACACTGAAGCTTTCTTT. It codes for CASSYGQGDTEAFF.